This record looks at one T cell receptor (beta chain) sequence and its context. Its target is unknown. Assay used: immunoSEQ multiplex PCR; TCRdb lists only in-frame clones, some missing. The sample yields 350,000 to 450,000 clones, around 92% seen once. Treatment reported: some 20 received Ad26.COV2.S at low or high dose, single or two shots; roughly five received placebo; per-sample allocation not given. Sampling occurred on day 63 after the first vaccine or placebo injection. The data belong to a study of Ad26.COV2.S vaccination and SARS-CoV-2 variants. Study-wide background: By the intramuscular route, Ad26.COV2.S was given once, or twice 56 days apart.

Study-level results: Spike-specific CD8+ and CD4+ T cell responses reportedly showed substantial breadth after vaccination. Placebo recipients showed lower spike-specific TCR breadth than vaccinees.

The CDR3 is 17 residues long. Germline-derived CDR1 and CDR2 are LNHDA and SQIVND (reference sequence). The V gene lost 7 bases and the J gene lost 4 bases, with 25 bases spanning the gap. This TCR was recovered from a person between 18 and 65 years old who received the Ad26.COV2.S COVID-19 vaccine or a placebo. The starting material was peripheral blood, obtained in a trial of Ad26.COV2.S vaccine versus placebo. The chain has TRBV19 and TRBJ1-2; D perhaps matches TRBD1 (6 bases). The CDR3 DNA is TGTGCCAGTACCCCACAGGGCAGCCGCCGCCCTGGCTATGGCTACACCTTC. Translated, it gives CASTPQGSRRPGYGYTF. The variable domain in full, completed from reference TRBV19 and TRBJ1-2, reads DGGITQSPKYLFRKEGQNVTLSCEQNLNHDAMYWYRQDPGQGLRLIYYSQIVNDFQKGDIAEGYSVSREKKESFPLTVTSAQKNPTAFYLCASTPQGSRRPGYGYTFGSGTRLTVV.